One sample yielded the 11 T cell receptor beta chains listed below, sequenced in a study of Ad26.COV2.S vaccination and SARS-CoV-2 variants. The protocol was immunoSEQ multiplex PCR, while the TCRdb copy is restricted to in-frame clones and leaves out a portion. Of about half a million clones in the sample, around 89% were seen once. Treatment meaning: over 15 received Ad26.COV2.S at low or high dose, single or two shots; 5 received placebo; per-sample allocation not given. The samples were gathered on day 63 after the first injection of vaccine or placebo. The starting material was peripheral blood, obtained in a trial of Ad26.COV2.S vaccine versus placebo. The source of these receptors is a person aged 18 to 59 who received the Ad26.COV2.S COVID-19 vaccine or a placebo.

The genes are TRBV28 and TRBJ2-7; D gene uncertain. The CDR3 spans 14 residues. Trimming removed 3 bases from V and 2 bases from J, with 11 bases in between. Germline V gene sequence: CDR1 MDHEN, CDR2 SYDVKM. The DNA for the CDR3 is TGTGCCAGCAGTTTTAGTCGCACGCCCTACGAGCAGTACTTC. This translates into CASSFSRTPYEQYF. The whole variable domain, filled in from reference TRBV28 and TRBJ2-7, reads DVKVTQSSRYLVKRTGEKVFLECVQDMDHENMFWYRQDPGLGLRLIYFSYDVKMKEKGDIPEGYSVSREKKERFSLILESASTNQTSMYLCASSFSRTPYEQYFGPGTRLTVT.

As concerns this clone: Other nucleotide sequences from this sample produce the same CDR3. The CDR3 sequence: CASSPGTSGYNEQFF. As DNA, the CDR3 is TGTGCCAGCTCACCCGGGACTAGCGGATACAATGAGCAGTTCTTC. The V gene is TRBV18, the J gene TRBJ2-1; 11 bases agree with TRBD2. The V and J ends lost 3 bases and 4 bases, in that order; junction bases with no gene match: 2. Germline V gene lookup returns CDR1 KGHSH and CDR2 LQKENI. The CDR3 sequence is 15 residues long.

The chain uses TRBV11-2 and TRBJ1-2, with 7 positions matching TRBD1. The CDR3 has 12 amino acids. Germline CDR1 is SGHAT and CDR2 is FQNNGV. V shed 4 bases and J 8 bases; nucleotides not matched to a gene: 4. CDR3 sequence: CASSSTGKGYTF. The DNA of the CDR3 is TGTGCCAGCAGCTCGACAGGGAAAGGCTACACCTTC.

J is TRBJ1-2 and V is TRBV5-1, with D perhaps TRBD1 (5 bases). The CDR3 has 16 amino acids. CDR1 and CDR2 (germline): SGHRS, YFSETQ. V gave up 3 bases and J gave up 5 bases, with 20 bases separating them. This chain's CDR3 is CASSYNTGSDGYGYTF. The CDR3 DNA follows: TGCGCCAGCAGCTACAACACAGGATCAGACGGGTATGGCTACACCTTC.

J is TRBJ2-7 and V is TRBV2, with 8 bases matching TRBD2. V was clipped by 10 bases and J by 3 bases; unmatched bases: 11. Germline assignment: CDR1 SNHLY and CDR2 FYNNEI. This CDR3 spans 14 amino acids. The CDR3 sequence: CAIRAGGLGYEQYF. Here the CDR3 DNA reads TGTGCCATCCGGGCGGGGGGTCTTGGCTACGAGCAGTACTTC.

The gene calls are TRBV18 and TRBJ2-2; no clear D. Germline V gene sequence: CDR1 KGHSH, CDR2 LQKENI. V lost 1 base and J lost 8, with 8 bases in between. The CDR3 length is 13 residues. The CDR3 sequence: CASSPLVPGELFF. The CDR3 region has the DNA TGTGCCAGCTCACCACTTGTTCCGGGGGAGCTGTTTTTT.

This clone showed up just once. The chain couples TRBV30 to TRBJ1-1; D unclear. Trimming pared 4 bases from V and 0 bases from J, leaving 18 bases between. The germline V gene has CDR1 GTSNPN and CDR2 SVGIG (reference sequence). This CDR3 is built from 16 residues. In nucleotides, the CDR3 is TGTGCCTGGAACCCCGCCGGGTTTACGATGAACACTGAAGCTTTCTTT. Translating it yields CAWNPAGFTMNTEAFF.

The rearrangement links TRBV2 to TRBJ1-1; no clear D gene. V was shortened by 3 bases and J by 3 bases, with 17 bases between the two germline ends. Germline V gene data show CDR1 as SNHLY and CDR2 as FYNNEI. The CDR3 has 16 residues. This CDR3 reads CASSDELVLRDTEAFF. In DNA, the CDR3 is TGTGCCAGCAGTGATGAGCTGGTCCTCCGGGACACTGAAGCTTTCTTT.

The gene calls are TRBV3-1 (or the pseudogene TRBV3-2) and TRBJ2-3, with a tentative D call TRBD2 (6 bases). The length of the CDR3 is 20 residues. Trimming removed 0 bases from V and 4 bases from J, with 26 bases in between. From germline, CDR1 is LGHDT and CDR2 YNNKEL (reference sequence). For the CDR3, the DNA is TGTGCCAGCAGCCAAGATATATTTAGGGGCCAGCGGAGGGTCGCAGATACGCAGTATTTT. It yields the protein CASSQDIFRGQRRVADTQYF.

The V call is TRBV7-2, the J call TRBJ2-3; 7 nucleotides align to TRBD1. The CDR3 consists of 16 residues. V was clipped by 0 bases and J by 0 bases; unmatched bases: 3. Germline lookup yields CDR1 SGHTA and CDR2 FQGNSA. Written as DNA, the CDR3 is TGTGCCAGCAGCTTAGCAGGGGGCCGGAGCACAGATACGCAGTATTTT. Translated: CASSLAGGRSTDTQYF.

The chain employs TRBV5-1 and TRBJ1-2; possible D gene TRBD1, 6 bases. This CDR3 is 14 amino acids long. The germline gives CDR1 SGHRS, CDR2 YFSETQ. The germline V and J ends were trimmed by 0 bases and 2 bases, with 8 bases remaining between them. The CDR3 DNA follows: TGCGCCAGCAGCTTGGGGACAGAAAACTATGGCTACACCTTC. It codes for CASSLGTENYGYTF. The entire variable domain, with the rest obtained from reference TRBV5-1 and TRBJ1-2, is as follows: KAGVTQTPRYLIKTRGQQVTLSCSPISGHRSVSWYQQTPGQGLQFLFEYFSETQRNKGNFPGRFSGRQFSNSRSEMNVSTLELGDSALYLCASSLGTENYGYTFGSGTRLTVV.